The clone carrying this T cell receptor (beta chain) was found many times. Antigen specificity is unknown. This entry belongs to a study of T cell repertoires in cytomegalovirus infection. Study-wide context: Public TCR beta signatures indicated both CMV infection and matching HLA type.

Study results and limitations: Public TCR beta family frequency separated CMV-and-HLA carriers, including in an independent cohort.

TCRdb re-called the reads through MiXCR, storing one row per CDR3 protein. Seen here are fewer than 550,000 distinct CDR3 sequences, roughly 10% observed once, and the top ten hold roughly 10%. Germline CDR1 is LGHDT and CDR2 is YNNKEL (reference sequence). CDR3 length equals 22 residues. The ends lost 1 base at V and 1 base at J; junction bases unmatched: 21. The sample consisted of PBMCs. The chain links TRBV3-1 to TRBJ2-1, with 8 bases matching TRBD2. This TCR derives from a human donor in good health (CMV status not recorded). Some clones in this sample may be carry-over from other donors' samples. The DNA for the CDR3 is TGTGCCAGCAGCCAAGGAGTAGCGGGGCGTTTACCTTCCCAGAGGTCCTACAATGAGCAGTTCTTC. Protein sequence: CASSQGVAGRLPSQRSYNEQFF.